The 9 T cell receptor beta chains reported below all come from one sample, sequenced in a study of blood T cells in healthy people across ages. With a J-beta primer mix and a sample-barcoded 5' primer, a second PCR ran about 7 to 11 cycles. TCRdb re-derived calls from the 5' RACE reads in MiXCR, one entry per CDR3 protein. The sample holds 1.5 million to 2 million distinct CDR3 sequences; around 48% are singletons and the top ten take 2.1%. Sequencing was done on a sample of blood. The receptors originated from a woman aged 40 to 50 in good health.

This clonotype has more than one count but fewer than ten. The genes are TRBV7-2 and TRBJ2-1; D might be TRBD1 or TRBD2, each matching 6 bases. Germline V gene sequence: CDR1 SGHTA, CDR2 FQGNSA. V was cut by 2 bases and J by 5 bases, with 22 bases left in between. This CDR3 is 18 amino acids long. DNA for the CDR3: TGTGCCAGCAGCTTATTTATCTTTGGGGGGCTTTCGGACAATGAGCAGTTCTTC. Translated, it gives CASSLFIFGGLSDNEQFF.

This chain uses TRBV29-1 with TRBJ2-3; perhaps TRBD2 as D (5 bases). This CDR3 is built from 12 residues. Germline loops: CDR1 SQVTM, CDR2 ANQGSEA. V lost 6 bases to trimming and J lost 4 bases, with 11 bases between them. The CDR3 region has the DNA TGCAGCGTCGGACGGGGAGCAGATACGCAGTATTTT. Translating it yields CSVGRGADTQYF.

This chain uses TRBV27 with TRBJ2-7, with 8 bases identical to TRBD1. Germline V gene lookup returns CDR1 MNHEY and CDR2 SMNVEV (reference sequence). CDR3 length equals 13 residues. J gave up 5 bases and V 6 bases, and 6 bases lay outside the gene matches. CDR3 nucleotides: TGTGCCAGCAGAGTCCTGACAGGGGACGAGCAGTACTTC. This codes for CASRVLTGDEQYF.

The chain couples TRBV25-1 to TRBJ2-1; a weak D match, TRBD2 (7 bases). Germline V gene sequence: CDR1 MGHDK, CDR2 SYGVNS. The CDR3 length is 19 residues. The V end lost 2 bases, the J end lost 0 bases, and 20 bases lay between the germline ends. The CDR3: CASSESGAGAASSYNEQFF. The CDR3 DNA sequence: TGTGCCAGCAGTGAAAGCGGGGCAGGGGCCGCAAGCTCCTACAATGAGCAGTTCTTC.

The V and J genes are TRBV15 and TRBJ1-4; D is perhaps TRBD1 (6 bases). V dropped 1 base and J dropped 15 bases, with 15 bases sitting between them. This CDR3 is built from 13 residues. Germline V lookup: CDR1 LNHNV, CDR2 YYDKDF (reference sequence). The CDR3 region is CATSRGAGAGVFF. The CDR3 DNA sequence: TGTGCCACCAGCAGAGGGGCGGGGGCGGGAGTGTTTTTT. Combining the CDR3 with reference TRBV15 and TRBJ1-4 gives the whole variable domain DAMVIQNPRYQVTQFGKPVTLSCSQTLNHNVMYWYQQKSSQAPKLLFHYYDKDFNNEADTPDNFQSRRPNTSFCFLDIRSPGLGDTAMYLCATSRGAGAGVFFGSGTQLSVL.

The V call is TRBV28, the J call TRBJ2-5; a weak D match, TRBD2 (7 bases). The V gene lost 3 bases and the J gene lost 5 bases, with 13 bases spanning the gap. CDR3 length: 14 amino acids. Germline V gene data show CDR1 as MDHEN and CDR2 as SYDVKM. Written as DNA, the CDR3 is TGTGCCAGCAGTTTGCGGGGGCGGATGGAGACCCAGTACTTC. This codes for CASSLRGRMETQYF.

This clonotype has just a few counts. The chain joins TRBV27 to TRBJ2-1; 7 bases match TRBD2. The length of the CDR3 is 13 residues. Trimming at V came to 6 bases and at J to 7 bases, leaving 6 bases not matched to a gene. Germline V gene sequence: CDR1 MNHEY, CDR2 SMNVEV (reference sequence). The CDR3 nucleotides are TGTGCCAGCAGCCGACTAGCAACGAATGAGCAGTTCTTC. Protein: CASSRLATNEQFF.

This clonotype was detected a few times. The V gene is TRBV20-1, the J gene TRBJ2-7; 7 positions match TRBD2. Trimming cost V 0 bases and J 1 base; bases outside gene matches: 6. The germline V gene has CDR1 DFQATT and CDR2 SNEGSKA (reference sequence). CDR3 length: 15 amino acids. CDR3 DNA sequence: TGCAGTGCTAGAGATGCTAGCGGACTATCCTACGAGCAGTACTTC. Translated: CSARDASGLSYEQYF.

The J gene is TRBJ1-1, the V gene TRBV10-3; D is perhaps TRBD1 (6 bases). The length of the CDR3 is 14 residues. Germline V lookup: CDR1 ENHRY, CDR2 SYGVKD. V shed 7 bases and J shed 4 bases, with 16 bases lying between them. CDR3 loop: CAITERGGVTEAFF. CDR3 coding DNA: TGTGCCATCACCGAGCGAGGGGGTGTCACTGAAGCTTTCTTT.